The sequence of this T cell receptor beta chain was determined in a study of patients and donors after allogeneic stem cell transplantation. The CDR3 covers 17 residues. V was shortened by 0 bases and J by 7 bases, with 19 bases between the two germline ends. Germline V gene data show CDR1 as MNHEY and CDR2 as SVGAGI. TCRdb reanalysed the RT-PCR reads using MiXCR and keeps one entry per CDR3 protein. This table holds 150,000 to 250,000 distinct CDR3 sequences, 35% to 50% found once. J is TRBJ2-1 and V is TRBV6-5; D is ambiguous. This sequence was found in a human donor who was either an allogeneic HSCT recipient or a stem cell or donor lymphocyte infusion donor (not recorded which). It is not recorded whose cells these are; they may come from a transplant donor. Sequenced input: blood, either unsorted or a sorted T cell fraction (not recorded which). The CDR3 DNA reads TGTGCCAGCAGTTACTCCCCACCCCAGCCGGAAGGGAATGAGCAGTTCTTC. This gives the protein CASSYSPPQPEGNEQFF.